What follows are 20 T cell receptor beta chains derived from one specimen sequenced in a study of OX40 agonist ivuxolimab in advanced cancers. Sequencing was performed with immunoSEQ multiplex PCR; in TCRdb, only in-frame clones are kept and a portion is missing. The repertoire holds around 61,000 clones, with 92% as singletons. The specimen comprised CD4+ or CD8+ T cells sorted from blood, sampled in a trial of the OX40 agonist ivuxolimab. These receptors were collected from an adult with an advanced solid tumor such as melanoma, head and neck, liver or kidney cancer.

The CDR3, as DNA: TGTGCCAGTAGTTCCCCCACAGATACGCAGTATTTT. Amino acids: CASSSPTDTQYF. The V call is TRBV19, the J call TRBJ2-3; D not resolved. Germline loops: CDR1 LNHDA, CDR2 SQIVND (reference sequence). The CDR3 is 12 residues long. V was shortened by 5 bases and J by 2 bases, with 5 bases between the two germline ends.

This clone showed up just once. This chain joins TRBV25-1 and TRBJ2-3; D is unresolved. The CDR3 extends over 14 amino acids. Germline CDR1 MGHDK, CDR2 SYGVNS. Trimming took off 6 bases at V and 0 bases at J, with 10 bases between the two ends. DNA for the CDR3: TGTGCCAGCAGGGCCTACACTAGCACAGATACGCAGTATTTT. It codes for CASRAYTSTDTQYF.

CDR3 nucleotides: TGTGCCAGCAGCAGGGGGGGGCTGGTTGGCTACACCTTC. It is translated as CASSRGGLVGYTF. This rearrangement joins TRBV28 to TRBJ1-2, with 7 bases matching TRBD1. Looked up from germline, CDR1 is MDHEN and CDR2 is SYDVKM. The CDR3 sequence is 13 residues long. The V segment lost 6 bases and the J segment 7 bases; nucleotides outside the gene matches: 8.

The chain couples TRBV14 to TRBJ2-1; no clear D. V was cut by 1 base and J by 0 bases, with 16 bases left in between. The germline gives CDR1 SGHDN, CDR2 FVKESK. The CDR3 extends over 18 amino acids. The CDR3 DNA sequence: TGTGCCAGCAGCCAAGGACTTTTGGACGTCAGCTCCTACAATGAGCAGTTCTTC. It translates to CASSQGLLDVSSYNEQFF.

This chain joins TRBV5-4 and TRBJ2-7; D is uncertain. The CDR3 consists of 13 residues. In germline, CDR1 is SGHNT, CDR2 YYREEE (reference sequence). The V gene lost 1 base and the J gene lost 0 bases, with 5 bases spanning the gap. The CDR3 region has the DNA TGTGCCAGCAGCTTGAGACCCTCCTACGAGCAGTACTTC. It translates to CASSLRPSYEQYF. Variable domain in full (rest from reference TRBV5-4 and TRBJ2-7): ETGVTQSPTHLIKTRGQQVTLRCSSQSGHNTVSWYQQALGQGPQFIFQYYREEENGRGNFPPRFSGLQFPNYSSELNVNALELDDSALYLCASSLRPSYEQYFGPGTRLTVT.

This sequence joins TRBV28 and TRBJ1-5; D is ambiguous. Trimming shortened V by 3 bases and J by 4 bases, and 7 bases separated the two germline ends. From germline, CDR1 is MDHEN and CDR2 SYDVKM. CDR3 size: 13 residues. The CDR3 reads CASSLEINQPQHF. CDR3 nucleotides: TGTGCCAGCAGTTTGGAGATAAATCAGCCCCAGCATTTT.

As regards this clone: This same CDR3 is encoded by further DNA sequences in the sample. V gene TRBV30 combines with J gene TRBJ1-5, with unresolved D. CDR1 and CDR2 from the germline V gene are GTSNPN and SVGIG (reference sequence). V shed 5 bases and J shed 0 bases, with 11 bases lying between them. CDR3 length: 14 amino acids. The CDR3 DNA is TGTGCCTGGGGCAGCGAAAATAGCAATCAGCCCCAGCATTTT. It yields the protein CAWGSENSNQPQHF.

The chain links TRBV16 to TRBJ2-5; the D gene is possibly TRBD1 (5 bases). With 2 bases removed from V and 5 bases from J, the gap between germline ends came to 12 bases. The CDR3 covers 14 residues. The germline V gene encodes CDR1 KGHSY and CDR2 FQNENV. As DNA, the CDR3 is TGTGCCAGCAGCCAACCAGGGATTTGGGAGACCCAGTACTTC. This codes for CASSQPGIWETQYF.

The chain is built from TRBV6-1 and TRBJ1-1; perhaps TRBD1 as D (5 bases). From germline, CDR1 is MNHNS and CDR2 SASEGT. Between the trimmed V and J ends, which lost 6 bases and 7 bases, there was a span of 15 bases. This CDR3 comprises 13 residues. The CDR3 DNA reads TGTGCCAGCAGCCCCTATGGGCAGGGTGAAGCTTTCTTT. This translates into CASSPYGQGEAFF.

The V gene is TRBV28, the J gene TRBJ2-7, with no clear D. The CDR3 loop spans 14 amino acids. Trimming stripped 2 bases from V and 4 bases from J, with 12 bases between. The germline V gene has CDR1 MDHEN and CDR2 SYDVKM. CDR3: CASSLTLGRYEQYF. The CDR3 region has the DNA TGTGCCAGCAGTTTAACCTTGGGCAGATACGAGCAGTACTTC. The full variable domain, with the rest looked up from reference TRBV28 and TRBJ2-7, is DVKVTQSSRYLVKRTGEKVFLECVQDMDHENMFWYRQDPGLGLRLIYFSYDVKMKEKGDIPEGYSVSREKKERFSLILESASTNQTSMYLCASSLTLGRYEQYFGPGTRLTVT.

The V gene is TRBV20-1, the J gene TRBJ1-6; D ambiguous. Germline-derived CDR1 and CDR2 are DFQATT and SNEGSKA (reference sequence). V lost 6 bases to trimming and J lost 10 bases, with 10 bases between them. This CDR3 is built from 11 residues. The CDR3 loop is CSARTGSPLHF. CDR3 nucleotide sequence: TGCAGTGCCAGGACGGGCTCACCCCTCCACTTT.

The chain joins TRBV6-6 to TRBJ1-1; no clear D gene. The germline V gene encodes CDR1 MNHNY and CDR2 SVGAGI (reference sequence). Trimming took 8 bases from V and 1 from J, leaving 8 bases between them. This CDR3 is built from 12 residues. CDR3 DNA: TGTGCCAGCTCTGGAGAGAACACTGAAGCTTTCTTT. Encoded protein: CASSGENTEAFF.

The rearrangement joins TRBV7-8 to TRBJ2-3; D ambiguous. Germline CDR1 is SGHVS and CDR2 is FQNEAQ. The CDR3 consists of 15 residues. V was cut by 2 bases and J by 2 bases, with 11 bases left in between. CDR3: CASSLHPSVTDTQYF. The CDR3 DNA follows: TGTGCCAGCAGCTTACACCCCTCGGTCACAGATACGCAGTATTTT.

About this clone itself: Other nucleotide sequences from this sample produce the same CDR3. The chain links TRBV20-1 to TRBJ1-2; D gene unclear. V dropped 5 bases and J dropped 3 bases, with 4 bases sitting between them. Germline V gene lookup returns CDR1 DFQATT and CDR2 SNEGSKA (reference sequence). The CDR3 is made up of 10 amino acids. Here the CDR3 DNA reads TGCAGTGCTCCGGACTATGGCTACACCTTC. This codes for CSAPDYGYTF.

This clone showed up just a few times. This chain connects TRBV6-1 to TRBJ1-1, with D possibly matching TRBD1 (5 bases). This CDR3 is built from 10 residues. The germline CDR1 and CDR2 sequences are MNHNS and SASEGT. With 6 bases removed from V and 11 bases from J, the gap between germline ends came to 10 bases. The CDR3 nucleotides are TGTGCCAGCAGACAGGACCTGGCTTTCTTT. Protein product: CASRQDLAFF.

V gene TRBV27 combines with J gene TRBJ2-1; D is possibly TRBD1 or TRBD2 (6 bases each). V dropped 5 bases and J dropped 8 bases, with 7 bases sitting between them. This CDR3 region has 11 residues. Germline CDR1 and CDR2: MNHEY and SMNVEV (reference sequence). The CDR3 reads CASSRGDEQFF. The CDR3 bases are TGTGCCAGCAGTAGGGGGGATGAGCAGTTCTTC.

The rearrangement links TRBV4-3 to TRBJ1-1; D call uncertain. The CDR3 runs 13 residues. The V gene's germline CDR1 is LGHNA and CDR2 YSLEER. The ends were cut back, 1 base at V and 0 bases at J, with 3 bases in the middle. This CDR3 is CASSQVVNTEAFF. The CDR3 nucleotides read TGCGCCAGCAGCCAAGTGGTGAACACTGAAGCTTTCTTT.

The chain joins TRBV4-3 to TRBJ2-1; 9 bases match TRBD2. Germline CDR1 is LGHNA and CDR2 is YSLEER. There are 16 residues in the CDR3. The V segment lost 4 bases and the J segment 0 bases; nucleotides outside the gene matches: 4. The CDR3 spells CASSPFSGSSYNEQFF. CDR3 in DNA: TGCGCCAGCAGCCCATTTAGCGGGAGCTCCTACAATGAGCAGTTCTTC.

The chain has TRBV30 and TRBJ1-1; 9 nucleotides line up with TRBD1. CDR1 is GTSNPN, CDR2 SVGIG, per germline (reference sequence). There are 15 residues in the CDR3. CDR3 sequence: CAADRGGPENTEAFF. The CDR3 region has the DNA TGTGCAGCGGACAGGGGAGGACCCGAGAACACTGAAGCTTTCTTT.

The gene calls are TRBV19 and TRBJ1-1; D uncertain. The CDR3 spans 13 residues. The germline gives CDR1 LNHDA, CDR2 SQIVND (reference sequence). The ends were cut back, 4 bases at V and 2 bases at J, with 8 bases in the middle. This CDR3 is CASSTSINTEAFF. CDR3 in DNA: TGTGCCAGTAGTACCTCGATAAACACTGAAGCTTTCTTT.